This TCR beta chain was recorded in a study of T cell repertoires in cytomegalovirus infection (dated by TCRdb to the late 2010s). About the investigation overall: Donor HLA type was relevant to the analysis, because carriage of CMV infection together with the matching HLA type was indicated by public TCR beta signatures. The research as a whole found: The ex vivo response was dominated by HLA-C-restricted CMV-specific TCR beta clonotypes, which also provided the single most frequent clonotype in two of eight donors. Carriers of CMV infection plus the relevant HLA type were discriminated by the cumulative frequency of public TCR beta family members in the study cohort and in an independent roughly 370-donor cohort.

Instrument on record: Illumina HiSeq 1500. TCRdb's own reprocessing of the public reads used fastp at Q25 and MiXCR and kept productive beta chains. Records with the same CDR3 protein are collapsed into one entry carrying the most frequent genes and DNA. In this sample the table shows 150,000 to 160,000 distinct CDR3 sequences, 23% of which occur a single time. Approximately 11% of the sample rests with the top ten. Measured from the cysteine to the phenylalanine, the CDR3 is 13 residues long. Only the CDR3 DNA is retained, 39 bases long and in frame from the first base. V is pared back by 6 bases and J by 5 bases, with 13 bases lying between the germline termini. The germline V gene supplies CDR1 SGHAT and CDR2 FQNNGV. This clonotype occurred a few times. This receptor's antigen is unknown. Base quality data are lacking; no much larger clone is found one base away.

The receptor was derived from a human donor in good health (CMV status not recorded). Some clones in this sample may be carry-over from other donors' samples. Sample: PBMCs. The rearrangement joined TRBV11-2 to TRBJ2-5; TRBD2 could be the D gene, as 6 bases match. The nucleotide sequence reads as follows: TGTGCCAGCAGATCGACTAGTAGCGAGACCCAGTACTTC. This encodes CASRSTSSETQYF.